The 6 T cell receptor beta chains presented below share a single source sample, sequenced in a study of blood T cell repertoires in COVID-19. Profiled with immunoSEQ multiplex PCR; TCRdb holds only in-frame clones, not every one. The sample yields about 78,000 clones, 90% seen once. The sequenced sample was peripheral blood. The receptor set was obtained from a woman between 50 and 59 years old in a cohort sampled during active COVID-19.

This chain links TRBV19 with TRBJ1-3; 12 bases line up with TRBD1. The V and J ends lost 6 bases and 2 bases, in that order; junction bases with no gene match: 11. CDR1 LNHDA and CDR2 SQIVND come from the germline V gene (reference sequence). The CDR3 runs to 18 residues. Here the CDR3 DNA reads TGTGCCAGTAGCTTCGGGACAGGGGGCGTACTAGCTGGAAACACCATATATTTT. Its translation: CASSFGTGGVLAGNTIYF.

The chain has TRBV30 and TRBJ2-7; 9 bases align to TRBD2. Germline CDR1 is GTSNPN and CDR2 is SVGIG (reference sequence). The CDR3 is 14 amino acids. The V segment lost 3 bases and the J segment 2 bases; nucleotides outside the gene matches: 5. CDR3 protein: CAWRLAGLPYEQYF. The CDR3, as DNA: TGTGCCTGGAGGCTAGCGGGACTCCCCTACGAGCAGTACTTC.

This clone was seen once. This chain links TRBV5-6 with TRBJ1-2; D is unresolved. Germline values: CDR1 SGHDT, CDR2 YYEEEE. The V end was cut by 5 bases, the J end by 0 bases, with 14 bases between. The length of the CDR3 is 15 residues. CDR3 protein: CASRVIGGTNYGYTF. The DNA for the CDR3 is TGTGCCAGCAGGGTGATTGGAGGAACTAACTATGGCTACACCTTC.

With regard to this clone: The same CDR3 arises from other DNA sequences in this sample as well. The V call is TRBV19, the J call TRBJ2-5; TRBD1 is a possible D gene (6 bases). This CDR3 is built from 14 residues. Trimming shortened V by 2 bases and J by 1 base, and 8 bases separated the two germline ends. Germline CDR1 is LNHDA and CDR2 is SQIVND (reference sequence). As DNA, the CDR3 is TGTGCCAGTAGTATAAGGGGGAGCCAAGAGACCCAGTACTTC. Its protein is CASSIRGSQETQYF.

The chain uses TRBV5-1 and TRBJ1-6; weak D call: TRBD1 (5 bases). This CDR3 is built from 15 residues. Germline V gene data show CDR1 as SGHRS and CDR2 as YFSETQ. V lost 8 bases to trimming and J lost 8 bases, with 20 bases between them. The CDR3 bases are TGCGCCAGTACCCCCCTGGGGCATTCGGATTCACCCCTCCACTTT. This gives the protein CASTPLGHSDSPLHF.

The rearrangement joins TRBV19 to TRBJ2-7, with TRBD2 matching 7 bases. V lost 7 bases to trimming and J lost 2 bases; unmatched junction nucleotides: 11. Germline V gene sequence: CDR1 LNHDA, CDR2 SQIVND (reference sequence). The CDR3 covers 15 residues. CDR3: CASTSKGGVPYEQYF. Written as DNA, the CDR3 is TGTGCCAGTACCTCGAAGGGAGGGGTCCCCTACGAGCAGTACTTC.